These T cell receptor beta chains were read from a single sample in a study of spatial heterogeneity in lung cancer. One entry per CDR3 protein results from TCRdb running MiXCR on the 5' RACE reads. Counted here are fewer than 9,500 distinct CDR3 sequences, roughly a tenth occurring once; the ten biggest clones make up 24%. The specimen was normal lung tissue next to the tumor, collected at surgery. These receptors came from a male donor with early-stage non-small cell lung cancer. CDR3s include the opening cysteine and the closing phenylalanine or tryptophan. Fields, in order: D gene, J gene, V gene, CDR3 length, clone size, CDR3 protein, CDR3 DNA. A D gene is named only where the DNA matches it firmly. A clone size is listed for some rows: how often the clone was seen (once, few, many), or a class if it is expanded.

TRBD2 TRBJ2-3 TRBV2 16 many CASSTGLAGEGDTQYF TGTGCCAGCTCGACGGGACTAGCGGGAGAAGGGGATACGCAGTATTTT
NA TRBJ1-6 TRBV20-1 14 many CSARDSRGNSPLHF TGCAGTGCTAGAGATTCCAGGGGTAATTCACCCCTCCACTTT
TRBD2 TRBJ2-7 TRBV28 14 medium-sized CATTTSGRTYEQYF TGTGCCACGACGACTAGCGGGCGGACCTACGAGCAGTACTTC
NA TRBJ2-1 TRBV29-1 12 medium-sized CSARPRGNEQFF TGCAGCGCAAGACCGAGAGGGAATGAGCAGTTCTTC
TRBD2 TRBJ2-3 TRBV4-2 14 many CASSQAGEGDTQYF TGTGCCAGCAGCCAGGCGGGAGAAGGAGATACGCAGTATTTT
TRBD2 TRBJ2-1 TRBV28 16 many CASSSEGLAAYNEQFF TGTGCCAGCAGTTCGGAGGGACTAGCGGCCTACAATGAGCAGTTCTTC
TRBD2 TRBJ2-7 TRBV28 15 many CASSDPGLAGYEQYF TGTGCCAGCAGTGATCCGGGACTAGCGGGGTACGAGCAGTACTTC
TRBD1 TRBJ1-3 TRBV29-1 13 many CSVADRGRNTIYF TGCAGCGTCGCCGACAGGGGGCGAAACACCATATATTTT
NA TRBJ2-1 TRBV9 14 few CASSPSPTHNEQFF TGTGCCAGCAGCCCCTCCCCAACCCACAATGAGCAGTTCTTC
NA TRBJ2-7 TRBV5-4 15 NA CASSQHRDVPYTQYF TGTGCCAGCAGTCAACACCGGGACGTCCCCTACACGCAGTACTTC
NA TRBJ1-1 TRBV7-2 14 many CASSFGGLETEAFF TGTGCCAGCAGCTTCGGGGGGCTGGAAACTGAAGCTTTCTTT
NA TRBJ2-7 TRBV30 13 many CAWSGGPNREQYF TGTGCCTGGAGTGGGGGGCCCAATCGCGAGCAGTACTTC
NA TRBJ2-1 TRBV20-1 12 large CSGDGPYNEQFF TGCAGTGGGGATGGTCCCTACAATGAGCAGTTCTTC
TRBD2 TRBJ2-1 TRBV5-6 16 many CASSWVAGGPRNEQFF TGTGCCAGCAGCTGGGTGGCGGGAGGGCCTAGAAATGAGCAGTTCTTC
NA TRBJ2-1 TRBV6-1 14 many CASRDSQGYNEQFF TGTGCCAGCAGAGACAGCCAAGGCTACAATGAGCAGTTCTTC
TRBD1 TRBJ1-4 TRBV4-2 13 many CASSPQGNEKLFF TGTGCCAGCAGCCCACAGGGGAATGAAAAACTGTTTTTT
TRBD1 TRBJ1-5 TRBV19 15 few CASSARTGGDVPQHF TGTGCCAGTAGTGCTCGGACAGGGGGCGACGTGCCCCAGCATTTT
NA TRBJ2-2 TRBV6-2/TRBV6-3 12 many CASSSRTGELFF TGTGCCAGCAGCAGCCGGACCGGGGAGCTGTTTTTT
TRBD2 TRBJ2-7 TRBV12-3/TRBV12-4 11 many CASGLAAEQYF TGTGCTAGCGGACTAGCCGCCGAGCAGTACTTC
NA TRBJ2-2 TRBV20-1 14 many CSAFPMGNTGELFF TGCAGTGCTTTTCCCATGGGAAACACCGGGGAGCTGTTTTTT
TRBD2 TRBJ2-7 TRBV11-2 15 many CASSLGAGVSYEQYF TGTGCCAGCAGCTTAGGGGCGGGGGTTTCCTACGAGCAGTACTTC
TRBD2 TRBJ2-1 TRBV12-3/TRBV12-4 12 medium-sized CASSSSGAGQFF TGTGCCAGCAGTTCTAGCGGGGCAGGGCAGTTCTTC
NA TRBJ1-6 TRBV29-1 11 NA CSVGDKGPLHF TGCAGCGTTGGTGACAAAGGACCCCTCCACTTT
NA TRBJ1-2 TRBV20-1 12 medium-sized CSARDPNYGYTF TGCAGTGCTAGAGACCCCAACTATGGCTACACCTTC
TRBD1 TRBJ2-2 TRBV14 17 many CASSLSPGQGDTGELFF TGTGCCAGCAGCCTTTCCCCGGGACAGGGAGACACCGGGGAGCTGTTTTTT
NA TRBJ1-5 TRBV7-2 14 many CASSLMPGDQPQHF TGTGCCAGCAGCTTAATGCCAGGGGATCAGCCCCAGCATTTT
NA TRBJ1-1 TRBV20-1 16 medium-sized CSARDPRTGKEREAFF TGCAGTGCTAGAGATCCCAGAACGGGAAAGGAACGCGAGGCTTTCTTT
NA TRBJ2-7 TRBV20-1 14 NA CSAPTDILTYEQYF TGCAGTGCTCCGACGGACATCCTAACCTACGAGCAGTACTTC
NA TRBJ2-3 TRBV5-6 11 many CASSWKDTQYF TGTGCCAGCAGCTGGAAAGATACGCAGTATTTT
TRBD1 TRBJ1-5 TRBV7-2 21 many CASSLVLWTGTRRWGNQPQHF TGTGCCAGCAGCTTAGTCCTATGGACAGGAACAAGGAGGTGGGGCAATCAGCCCCAGCATTTT
NA TRBJ2-1 TRBV19 15 many CASSPRKGVYNEQFF TGTGCCAGTAGTCCCCGTAAAGGGGTGTACAATGAGCAGTTCTTC
NA TRBJ2-7 TRBV3-1 13 many CASSPGTPYEQYF TGTGCCAGCAGCCCCGGGACACCCTACGAGCAGTACTTC
NA TRBJ1-2 TRBV5-4 14 many CASSLAAAREGYTF TGTGCCAGCAGCTTGGCCGCAGCGAGGGAAGGCTACACCTTC
NA TRBJ2-3 TRBV2 15 medium-sized CASSDRLVPTDTQYF TGTGCCAGCAGTGATCGACTGGTACCCACAGATACGCAGTATTTT
TRBD2 TRBJ2-5 TRBV13 14 many CASSLSGGAETQYF TGTGCCAGCAGCTTAAGCGGGGGGGCGGAGACCCAGTACTTC
TRBD2 TRBJ2-7 TRBV5-1 14 many CASSLGAGVGEQYF TGCGCCAGCAGCTTGGGAGCGGGAGTAGGGGAGCAGTACTTC